The 14 T cell receptor beta chains presented below share a single source sample, sequenced in a study of T-cell memory formation after mild COVID-19. TCRdb reprocessed the 5' RACE reads with MiXCR, giving one entry per CDR3 protein. This table holds about 110,000 distinct CDR3 sequences, over 15% found once. The specimen was PBMCs or a T cell subset sorted from them (not recorded which). These receptor sequences come from an adult woman who had mild COVID-19 (a few samples of this study predate the infection). Cell type and time point are not known.

The rearrangement uses TRBV9 and TRBJ2-2; D may match TRBD1 or TRBD2 (5 bases each). Looked up from germline, CDR1 is SGDLS and CDR2 is YYNGEE. With 3 bases removed from V and 8 bases from J, the gap between germline ends came to 8 bases. CDR3 length: 12 residues. The CDR3 DNA follows: TGTGCCAGCAGCGCGGGGACGGGGGAGCTGTTTTTT. This encodes CASSAGTGELFF.

This clonotype was counted only a few times. The chain's CDR3 is CASSSPGGDEQFF. The CDR3 nucleotides are TGTGCCAGCAGCTCCCCTGGGGGCGATGAGCAGTTCTTC. V is TRBV7-9 and J is TRBJ2-1, with a possible D match to TRBD1 (6 bases). Germline V gives CDR1 SEHNR, CDR2 FQNEAQ (reference sequence). V was clipped by 4 bases and J by 8 bases, with 12 bases between them. CDR3 length equals 13 residues.

The chain employs TRBV9 and TRBJ1-2; D is unresolved. This CDR3 spans 11 amino acids. Trimming removed 0 bases at V and 8 bases at J, with 5 bases between. Per the germline V gene, CDR1 is SGDLS and CDR2 is YYNGEE. The CDR3 sequence: CASSVGKGYTF. CDR3 sequence (DNA): TGTGCCAGCAGCGTAGGCAAAGGCTACACCTTC.

This rearrangement joins TRBV7-9 to TRBJ2-6; D ambiguous. CDR3 length: 12 residues. Germline loops: CDR1 SEHNR, CDR2 FQNEAQ (reference sequence). V lost 4 bases and J lost 2, with 0 bases in between. The DNA of the CDR3 is TGTGCCAGCAGCTCTGGGGCCAACGTCCTGACTTTC. Translating gives CASSSGANVLTF.

This clonotype was seen a few times. The genes are TRBV20-1 and TRBJ1-2; D is unclear. CDR1 is DFQATT, CDR2 SNEGSKA, per germline (reference sequence). The CDR3 is made up of 14 amino acids. The CDR3 bases are TGCAGCGGAACCCCCGAGTCTGACATCTATGGCTACACCTTC. This translates into CSGTPESDIYGYTF.

This clonotype was counted between two and nine times. CDR3 DNA sequence: TGTGCCAGCGGATCGGGACAGGGAGCATACGAGCAGTACTTC. Translated, it gives CASGSGQGAYEQYF. This chain uses TRBV6-5 with TRBJ2-7, with 9 positions matching TRBD1. V shed 8 bases and J 4 bases; nucleotides not matched to a gene: 9. CDR3 length equals 14 residues. CDR1 and CDR2 (germline): MNHEY, SVGAGI.

This clonotype was recorded a few times. The J gene is TRBJ2-7, the V gene TRBV6-5; 8 bases match TRBD1. Germline trimming cut 2 bases from V and 2 bases from J; bases unmatched to any gene: 2. The CDR3 has 14 residues. CDR1 and CDR2 from the germline V gene are MNHEY and SVGAGI. The CDR3 coding sequence is TGTGCCAGCAGTTACAGGGGACAGGCCTACGAGCAGTACTTC. Translated: CASSYRGQAYEQYF.

The J gene is TRBJ1-1, the V gene TRBV12-3 or TRBV12-4; D not resolved. CDR3 length: 13 amino acids. The germline V and J ends were trimmed by 10 bases and 2 bases, with 14 bases remaining between them. CDR3 protein: CATMVRLNTEAFF. CDR3 nucleotides: TGTGCCACCATGGTTCGTCTCAACACTGAAGCTTTCTTT.

The chain has TRBV2 and TRBJ1-1; maybe TRBD1 (6 bases). The CDR3 is made up of 17 amino acids. CDR1 is SNHLY, CDR2 FYNNEI, per germline. V was shortened by 2 bases and J by 3 bases, with 19 bases between the two germline ends. The CDR3 DNA follows: TGTGCCAGCAGTGAAACAGGGAGGAGTTACCCGGACACTGAAGCTTTCTTT. Residues: CASSETGRSYPDTEAFF.

This clonotype has only a few counts. The CDR3 here is CASSLLGGSTEAFF. The CDR3 DNA is TGTGCCAGCAGCTTATTAGGGGGGTCCACTGAAGCTTTCTTT. The chain joins TRBV7-3 to TRBJ1-1; tentative D call: TRBD1 (6 bases). This CDR3 is 14 amino acids long. Germline-derived CDR1 and CDR2 are SGHTA and FQGTGA. Trimming pared 2 bases from V and 4 bases from J, leaving 11 bases between.

The rearrangement uses TRBV19 and TRBJ2-7; the D gene is possibly TRBD2 (5 bases). The germline V gene has CDR1 LNHDA and CDR2 SQIVND (reference sequence). The CDR3 is made up of 15 amino acids. With 7 bases removed from V and 0 bases from J, the gap between germline ends came to 16 bases. CDR3 sequence reads: CASKVTIGASYEQYF. DNA of the CDR3: TGTGCCAGTAAGGTGACTATCGGCGCCTCCTACGAGCAGTACTTC.

This clonotype was seen only a few times. The V call is TRBV5-6, the J call TRBJ1-5, with TRBD1 identical over 8 bases. V dropped 4 bases and J dropped 6; count of bases not matched to a gene: 6. This CDR3 is built from 14 residues. The germline V gene encodes CDR1 SGHDT and CDR2 YYEEEE. The CDR3 DNA reads TGTGCCAGCAGCCCCCAGGGGGCTTTTCAGCCCCAGCATTTT. Amino acids: CASSPQGAFQPQHF.

The chain has TRBV5-1 and TRBJ1-1, with 8 positions matching TRBD1. The ends lost 4 bases at V and 0 bases at J; junction bases unmatched: 5. This CDR3 has 15 residues. Germline CDR1 SGHRS, CDR2 YFSETQ. Written as DNA, the CDR3 is TGCGCCAGCAGCCCGGGACAGGCCCTGAACACTGAAGCTTTCTTT. It encodes CASSPGQALNTEAFF.

V and J are TRBV15 and TRBJ1-4; D call uncertain. The V gene's germline CDR1 is LNHNV and CDR2 YYDKDF (reference sequence). CDR3 length: 17 residues. Trimming stripped 0 bases from V and 6 bases from J, with 17 bases between. CDR3 sequence: CATSRDRFRSDHEKLFF. CDR3 bases: TGTGCCACCAGCAGAGATCGGTTCAGGAGTGACCATGAAAAACTGTTTTTT.